This T cell receptor beta chain was obtained from a study of preoperative IRX-2 immunotherapy in early breast cancer. Between the trimmed V and J ends, which lost 6 bases and 5 bases, there was a span of 11 bases. The CDR3 covers 13 residues. CDR1 is LNHDA, CDR2 SQIVND, per germline (reference sequence). Clones were sequenced by immunoSEQ multiplex PCR, and TCRdb holds only the in-frame ones, with some missing. The data contain about 42,000 clones, about 80% of them singletons. Stated treatment: preoperative locoregional IRX-2 cytokine immunotherapy. Preoperative locoregional IRX-2 cytokine immunotherapy was tested in the phase Ib source study.

The rearrangement links TRBV19 to TRBJ2-1; the D call may be TRBD1 or TRBD2 (5 bases each). The receptor was isolated from a human donor with breast cancer. The sample here was tumor tissue, taken after IRX-2 immunotherapy. The CDR3 region is CASSPQGHNEQFF. The CDR3 DNA sequence: TGTGCCAGTAGCCCTCAGGGACACAATGAGCAGTTCTTC.